These 32 T cell receptor beta chains came from one sample sequenced in a study of human T cells and chemical hapten exposure. Specified time point: patch test 1, 2 weeks after DPC sensitization. Indicated treatment: therapeutic diphenylcyclopropenone sensitization with weekly scalp DPC. TCRdb itself ran the RACE reads through MiXCR, one entry per CDR3 protein. Of about 360,000 distinct CDR3 sequences in the sample, approximately 6.3% were seen once. The sequencing here drew on whole blood, taken in connection with sensitization to the hapten diphenylcyclopropenone (DPC). These receptors were collected from a woman aged 18-29 years with alopecia areata. Some clones in this sample may be carry-over from other donors' samples.

The CDR3 sequence is CASSQDRGARDQYF. The CDR3 nucleotides read TGTGCCAGCAGCCAAGATCGGGGCGCCCGGGATCAGTACTTC. The V call is TRBV3-1, the J call TRBJ2-7, with D perhaps matching TRBD1 or TRBD2 (5 bases each). This CDR3 is 14 amino acids long. The V gene lost 0 bases and the J gene lost 10 bases, with 16 bases spanning the gap. CDR1 is LGHDT and CDR2 is YNNKEL in the germline V gene (reference sequence).

This clonotype has a count of ten or more. This chain links TRBV5-1 with TRBJ2-3, with 7 bases that match TRBD2. The CDR3 sequence is 14 residues long. Trimming at V came to 2 bases and at J to 5 bases, leaving 5 bases not matched to a gene. Germline V gene data show CDR1 as SGHRS and CDR2 as YFSETQ. The CDR3, as DNA: TGCGCCAGCAGCTTAGCCCAGCGGGAAGATACGCAGTATTTT. Amino acids: CASSLAQREDTQYF.

This clonotype has a handful of counts. The J gene is TRBJ2-6, the V gene TRBV12-3 or TRBV12-4; TRBD1 aligns across 7 bases. The CDR3 loop spans 18 amino acids. V shed 6 bases, J shed 0 bases, and the junction held 11 bases outside the gene matches. The CDR3 region has the DNA TGTGCCAGCAGACGCCGACAGGGCTCCCTCTCTGGGGCCAACGTCCTGACTTTC. This codes for CASRRRQGSLSGANVLTF.

This chain links TRBV9 with TRBJ2-3; 7 nucleotides align to TRBD1. CDR3 length equals 15 residues. Germline CDR1 and CDR2: SGDLS and YYNGEE. J was trimmed by 6 bases and V by 3 bases; bases with no gene match: 10. Here the CDR3 reads CASSETGVQFDTQYF. For the CDR3, the DNA is TGTGCCAGCAGCGAAACAGGGGTTCAGTTTGATACGCAGTATTTT.

This clonotype has at least ten counts. The chain has TRBV10-3 and TRBJ1-2; 10 nucleotides match TRBD1. CDR1 ENHRY and CDR2 SYGVKD come from the germline V gene. The CDR3 extends over 13 amino acids. J lost 3 bases, V lost 11 bases, and 6 bases had no gene match. The CDR3 spells CASGTGEHYGYTF. CDR3 coding DNA: TGTGCCTCCGGGACAGGGGAACACTATGGCTACACCTTC.

This clonotype was seen only a few times. V usage is TRBV7-3 and J usage is TRBJ2-1, with D perhaps TRBD2 (7 bases). In germline, CDR1 is SGHTA, CDR2 FQGTGA. Deletions cut 5 bases from V and 2 bases from J, with 16 bases between. CDR3 length equals 16 residues. In DNA, the CDR3 is TGTGCCAGCAGCCCCGCCGGAGGGGGGGCCTACAATGAGCAGTTCTTC. Translated, it gives CASSPAGGGAYNEQFF.

This clonotype was counted ten times or more. The gene calls are TRBV29-1 and TRBJ2-2, with D maybe TRBD1 (6 bases). V was pared by 7 bases and J by 0 bases, with 9 bases between. Looked up from germline, CDR1 is SQVTM and CDR2 is ANQGSEA. The CDR3 consists of 13 residues. In nucleotides, the CDR3 is TGCAGCGCCGGGACAACGAACACCGGGGAGCTGTTTTTT. It yields the protein CSAGTTNTGELFF.

This clonotype was recorded at least ten times. J is TRBJ2-7 and V is TRBV4-2, with 7 bases lining up with TRBD2. CDR1 LGHNA and CDR2 YNFKEQ come from the germline V gene. V was clipped by 6 bases and J by 3 bases; unmatched bases: 8. There are 14 residues in the CDR3. In DNA, the CDR3 is TGTGCCAGCAGGTTGGGTCCGGGGGGCTACGAGCAGTACTTC. It is translated as CASRLGPGGYEQYF.

There are many counts of this clonotype. This sequence joins TRBV20-1 and TRBJ2-7, with 8 bases lining up with TRBD1. Losses at the gene ends were 5 bases for V and 2 bases for J; bases not matched to a gene: 8. CDR1 is DFQATT, CDR2 SNEGSKA, per germline (reference sequence). CDR3 length: 14 residues. The CDR3 here is CSAGQGGSTYEQYF. In DNA form, the CDR3 reads TGCAGTGCTGGACAGGGTGGTAGCACCTACGAGCAGTACTTC.

CDR3 amino acids: CASSPFGKTGGVYGYTF. The CDR3 bases are TGTGCCAGCAGCCCGTTTGGGAAGACAGGGGGAGTTTATGGCTACACCTTC. The rearrangement uses TRBV13 and TRBJ1-2, with 9 nucleotides matching TRBD1. Germline-derived CDR1 and CDR2 are PRHDT and FYEKMQ (reference sequence). The CDR3 is made up of 17 amino acids. V gave up 5 bases and J gave up 5 bases; unmatched junction bases: 15.

The table lists this clonotype with many counts. The gene calls are TRBV7-2 and TRBJ2-5; 10 positions match TRBD1. After removal of 5 bases from V and 7 bases from J, the junction contained 13 bases not matched to a gene. This CDR3 region has 16 residues. CDR1 is SGHTA and CDR2 is FQGNSA in the germline V gene. CDR3: CASSPELTGGYRTQYF. CDR3 DNA: TGTGCCAGCAGCCCCGAACTGACAGGGGGCTATCGGACCCAGTACTTC.

This clonotype was seen repeatedly, ten times or more. The rearrangement uses TRBV10-3 and TRBJ2-7, with D possibly TRBD1 on 5 matching bases. This CDR3 contains 13 residues. Trimming left V 6 bases short and J 9 bases short, with 18 bases between. Germline V gene sequence: CDR1 ENHRY, CDR2 SYGVKD. CDR3 nucleotide sequence: TGTGCCATCAGGGATAACTGGGGCCAGGGGCAGTACTTC. It specifies CAIRDNWGQGQYF.

The chain has TRBV7-2 and TRBJ2-3; D gene uncertain. There are 15 residues in the CDR3. Germline CDR1 reads SGHTA; CDR2 reads FQGNSA. V was shortened by 6 bases and J by 5 bases, with 18 bases between the two germline ends. The CDR3 here is CASRLGPLTRDTQYF. CDR3 coding DNA: TGTGCCAGCAGGCTCGGACCACTAACAAGAGATACGCAGTATTTT.

This clonotype was counted many times. This chain links TRBV5-1 with TRBJ2-7; 10 positions agree with TRBD2. This CDR3 region has 17 residues. The germline CDR1 and CDR2 sequences are SGHRS and YFSETQ. V lost 1 base, J lost 3 bases, and 10 bases stayed unmatched. The CDR3 nucleotides are TGCGCCAGCAGCTTGCCCGGGCTAGCGGGGGCCTTCTACGAGCAGTACTTC. Its translation is CASSLPGLAGAFYEQYF.

The chain combines TRBV7-9 with TRBJ2-7; no firm D call. CDR1 is SEHNR, CDR2 FQNEAQ, per germline (reference sequence). The V end lost 1 base, the J end lost 8 bases, and 15 bases lay between the germline ends. There are 14 residues in the CDR3. The CDR3 region is CASSLVTRRAKQYF. The DNA of the CDR3 is TGTGCCAGCAGCTTAGTTACCCGCCGTGCCAAGCAGTACTTC.

The gene calls are TRBV7-9 and TRBJ1-1; possibly TRBD1 for D (6 bases). Germline CDR1 SEHNR, CDR2 FQNEAQ (reference sequence). The CDR3 is 17 residues long. V dropped 5 bases and J dropped 4 bases, with 23 bases sitting between them. The CDR3 protein is CASSPTKGLQGSTEAFF. CDR3 sequence (DNA): TGTGCCAGCAGCCCCACAAAGGGTCTACAGGGTAGCACTGAAGCTTTCTTT.

As concerns this clonotype: A much larger clone lies a single base off, so this may be a read error. This likely comes from a read error, as the CDR3 has no conserved phenylalanine or tryptophan at its end. The chain recombines TRBV28 with TRBJ2-7; no reliable D call. Germline-derived CDR1 and CDR2 are MDHEN and SYDVKM. The CDR3 is 12 amino acids. The ends were cut back, 5 bases at V and 6 bases at J, with 11 bases in the middle. The CDR3 nucleotides read TGTGCCAGCAGTCTCTTCCCCCCCGAGCAGTACTAC. Protein product: CASSLFPPEQYY.

The chain joins TRBV12-3 or TRBV12-4 to TRBJ2-6; 9 bases are shared with TRBD1. J was trimmed by 0 bases and V by 6 bases; bases with no gene match: 9. This CDR3 is built from 18 residues. The CDR3: CASRPGTGLISGANVLTF. The CDR3 DNA reads TGTGCCAGCAGGCCCGGGACAGGGTTGATCTCTGGGGCCAACGTCCTGACTTTC.

Ten or more counts support this clonotype. The V gene is TRBV6-4, the J gene TRBJ2-3, with a possible D match to TRBD2 (5 bases). CDR3 length: 16 amino acids. Germline V lookup: CDR1 MRHNA, CDR2 SNTAGT. The V and J ends lost 0 bases and 6 bases respectively, with 16 bases between them. CDR3 DNA: TGTGCCAGCAGTGACTCCCCTAGCCCTACCGGGGATACGCAGTATTTT. Protein: CASSDSPSPTGDTQYF.

This clonotype has just a few counts. This sequence joins TRBV12-3 or TRBV12-4 and TRBJ2-5; D perhaps matches TRBD1 (6 bases). The CDR3 is made up of 15 amino acids. Trimming pared 6 bases from V and 4 bases from J, leaving 18 bases between. For the CDR3, the DNA is TGTGCCAGCAGAGACGACAGGCTATATGGAGAGACCCAGTACTTC. Translating it yields CASRDDRLYGETQYF.

Only a few counts were recorded for this clonotype. V gene TRBV14 combines with J gene TRBJ1-1, with a weak D call TRBD1 (5 bases). The CDR3 spans 16 residues. The V gene's germline CDR1 is SGHDN and CDR2 FVKESK. V was cut by 2 bases and J by 4 bases, with 17 bases left in between. In DNA form, the CDR3 reads TGTGCCAGCAGCCAAAGCGGAAAGGGGATGGGCACTGAAGCTTTCTTT. Translated: CASSQSGKGMGTEAFF.

The chain recombines TRBV27 with TRBJ2-2; 7 bases match TRBD1. The ends lost 4 bases at V and 6 bases at J; junction bases unmatched: 8. CDR1 MNHEY and CDR2 SMNVEV come from the germline V gene (reference sequence). The CDR3 consists of 15 residues. DNA for the CDR3: TGTGCCAGCAGTTCCAGACAGGGTCGGGCCGGGGAGCTGTTTTTT. Its translation: CASSSRQGRAGELFF.

This clonotype has a handful of counts. This chain connects TRBV28 to TRBJ2-3, with D hard to call. CDR3 length: 13 residues. Germline V gene data show CDR1 as MDHEN and CDR2 as SYDVKM. Trimming removed 3 bases from V and 2 bases from J, with 6 bases in between. This chain's CDR3 is CASSFVITDTQYF. The DNA of the CDR3 is TGTGCCAGCAGTTTCGTGATCACAGATACGCAGTATTTT.

The chain couples TRBV20-1 to TRBJ2-7; 7 nucleotides match TRBD1. Germline V lookup: CDR1 DFQATT, CDR2 SNEGSKA (reference sequence). The CDR3 runs to 15 residues. V dropped 6 bases and J dropped 2; count of bases not matched to a gene: 13. CDR3 amino acids: CSAASGDSSTYEQYF. Here the CDR3 DNA reads TGCAGTGCCGCCTCAGGGGACAGCTCAACCTACGAGCAGTACTTC.

This clonotype has just a few counts. The rearrangement links TRBV11-2 to TRBJ2-3; D possibly corresponds to TRBD2 (5 bases). The germline V gene encodes CDR1 SGHAT and CDR2 FQNNGV. Trimming shortened V by 2 bases and J by 6 bases, and 15 bases separated the two germline ends. CDR3 size: 15 residues. The CDR3 region has the DNA TGTGCCAGCAGCTTACTGGGAGCTAGCTTGGATACGCAGTATTTT. Translated, it gives CASSLLGASLDTQYF.

The chain carries TRBV6-2 or TRBV6-3 and TRBJ2-1, with no clear D. Germline assignment: CDR1 MNHEY and CDR2 SVGEGT. Trimming removed 3 bases from V and 6 bases from J, with 9 bases in between. The CDR3 loop spans 13 amino acids. This chain's CDR3 is CASSYGGFNEQFF. For the CDR3, the DNA is TGTGCCAGCAGTTATGGTGGATTCAATGAGCAGTTCTTC.

This clonotype was picked up many times. CDR3: CASSPGQGSPYNEQFF. CDR3 DNA: TGTGCCAGCAGCCCGGGACAGGGGTCCCCCTACAATGAGCAGTTCTTC. V usage is TRBV7-9 and J usage is TRBJ2-1; TRBD1 agrees at 10 bases. This CDR3 has 16 residues. Unmatched junction bases numbered 6, after V lost 5 bases and J lost 2 bases. Germline CDR1 and CDR2: SEHNR and FQNEAQ (reference sequence).

This clonotype was detected a few times. The chain couples TRBV20-1 to TRBJ2-3, with 9 bases matching TRBD2. V lost 6 bases to trimming and J lost 3 bases; unmatched junction nucleotides: 7. Germline V gives CDR1 DFQATT, CDR2 SNEGSKA (reference sequence). The CDR3 length is 14 residues. Here the CDR3 reads CSADKRGATDTQYF. The CDR3 DNA follows: TGCAGTGCCGATAAGCGGGGGGCGACAGATACGCAGTATTTT.

This clonotype has at least ten counts. The CDR3 nucleotides read TGCAGCGTTAGTATGAGTACCTACGAGCAGTACTTC. Translated: CSVSMSTYEQYF. V usage is TRBV29-1 and J usage is TRBJ2-7; D not resolved. The V gene lost 5 bases and the J gene lost 2 bases, with 10 bases spanning the gap. Germline assignment: CDR1 SQVTM and CDR2 ANQGSEA. The CDR3 runs 12 residues.

This clonotype was observed a few times. The rearrangement links TRBV20-1 to TRBJ1-2; 7 bases match TRBD1. The CDR3 is 15 residues long. CDR1 is DFQATT, CDR2 SNEGSKA, per germline (reference sequence). With 3 bases clipped from V and 6 bases from J, the junction kept 13 bases outside the gene matches. The CDR3 is CSASSPPTGADGYTF. The CDR3 DNA is TGCAGTGCTAGTTCCCCCCCCACAGGGGCTGATGGCTACACCTTC.

This clonotype appeared a few times. The chain carries TRBV18 and TRBJ1-3; D is uncertain. The V gene's germline CDR1 is KGHSH and CDR2 LQKENI. The CDR3 has 14 residues. V dropped 2 bases and J dropped 0 bases, with 5 bases sitting between them. CDR3 DNA sequence: TGTGCCAGCTCACCAGCCTTCTCTGGAAACACCATATATTTT. Translated, it gives CASSPAFSGNTIYF.

This clonotype was seen many times. This chain connects TRBV28 to TRBJ1-1; 9 nucleotides agree with TRBD1. V lost 2 bases, J lost 7 bases, and 2 bases stayed unmatched. CDR3 length: 13 amino acids. CDR1 is MDHEN and CDR2 is SYDVKM in the germline V gene. The CDR3 is CASSLRTGVEAFF. The CDR3 DNA reads TGTGCCAGCAGTTTAAGGACAGGGGTTGAAGCTTTCTTT.